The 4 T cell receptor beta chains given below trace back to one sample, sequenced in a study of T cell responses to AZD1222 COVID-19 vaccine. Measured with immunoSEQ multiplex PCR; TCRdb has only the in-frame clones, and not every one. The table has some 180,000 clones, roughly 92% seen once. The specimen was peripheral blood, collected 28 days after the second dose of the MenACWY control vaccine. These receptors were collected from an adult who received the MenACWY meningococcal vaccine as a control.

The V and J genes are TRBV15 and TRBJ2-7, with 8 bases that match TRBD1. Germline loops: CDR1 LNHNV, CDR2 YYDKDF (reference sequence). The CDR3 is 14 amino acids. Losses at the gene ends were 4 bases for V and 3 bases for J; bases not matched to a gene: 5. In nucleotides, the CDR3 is TGTGCCACCAGCATCGACAGGGGCAACTACGAGCAGTACTTC. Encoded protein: CATSIDRGNYEQYF.

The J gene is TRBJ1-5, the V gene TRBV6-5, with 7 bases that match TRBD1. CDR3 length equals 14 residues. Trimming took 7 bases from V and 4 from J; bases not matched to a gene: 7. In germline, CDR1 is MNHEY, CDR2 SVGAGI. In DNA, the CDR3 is TGTGCCAGCACTACCGGACAGGCGAATCAGCCCCAGCATTTT. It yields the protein CASTTGQANQPQHF.

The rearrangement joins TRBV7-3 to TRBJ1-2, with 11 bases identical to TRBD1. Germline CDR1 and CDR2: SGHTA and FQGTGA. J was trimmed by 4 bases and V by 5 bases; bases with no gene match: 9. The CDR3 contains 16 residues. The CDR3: CASSALGTGGPYGYTF. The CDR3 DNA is TGTGCCAGCAGCGCCCTAGGGACAGGGGGTCCCTATGGCTACACCTTC. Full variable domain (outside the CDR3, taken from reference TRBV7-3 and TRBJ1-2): GAGVSQTPSNKVTEKGKYVELRCDPISGHTALYWYRQSLGQGPEFLIYFQGTGAADDSGLPNDRFFAVRPEGSVSTLKIQRTERGDSAVYLCASSALGTGGPYGYTFGSGTRLTVV.

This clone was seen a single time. CDR3 residues: CASSTRDGNYGYTF. The CDR3 DNA sequence: TGTGCCAGCAGCACCCGGGACGGGAACTATGGCTACACCTTC. The rearrangement uses TRBV5-8 and TRBJ1-2, with a weak D call TRBD1 (5 bases). V shed 4 bases and J shed 2 bases, with 12 bases lying between them. Germline CDR1 reads SGHTS; CDR2 reads YDEGEE. This CDR3 spans 14 amino acids.